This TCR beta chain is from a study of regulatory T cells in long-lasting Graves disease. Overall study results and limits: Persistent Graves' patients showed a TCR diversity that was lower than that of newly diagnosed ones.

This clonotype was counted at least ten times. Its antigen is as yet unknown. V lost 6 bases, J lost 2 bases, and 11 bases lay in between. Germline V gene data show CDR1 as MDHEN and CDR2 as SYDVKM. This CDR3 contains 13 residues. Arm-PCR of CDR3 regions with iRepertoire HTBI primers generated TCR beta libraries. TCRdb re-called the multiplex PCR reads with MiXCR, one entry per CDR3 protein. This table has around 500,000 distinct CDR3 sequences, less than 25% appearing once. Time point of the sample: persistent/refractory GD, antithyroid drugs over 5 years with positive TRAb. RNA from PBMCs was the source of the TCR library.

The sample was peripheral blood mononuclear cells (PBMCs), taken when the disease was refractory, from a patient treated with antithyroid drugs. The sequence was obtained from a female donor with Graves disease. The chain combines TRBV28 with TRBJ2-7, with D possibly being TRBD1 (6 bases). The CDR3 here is CASSFGQPYEQYF. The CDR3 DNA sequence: TGTGCCAGCAGCTTTGGACAGCCCTACGAGCAGTACTTC.